This T cell receptor (beta chain) was observed in a study of blood T cell repertoires in COVID-19. Study details: Whether acute or convalescent, the COVID-19 samples came from the United States, Italy and Spain. PBMCs, B-cell-depleted T cells, or T cells provided the cDNA or gDNA that made up the material.

In terms of age and location, participants ranged from roughly 18 to 100 years and lived in under 30 US areas. Clinical history reported by participants formed the basis on which cohorts were assigned. Libraries were prepared by immunoSEQ multiplex PCR; TCRdb keeps only in-frame clonotypes and omits some of them. Seen here are over 200,000 clones, about 85% observed once, and the top ten hold 18%. The CDR3 runs to 14 residues. Trimming cost V 5 bases and J 5 bases; bases outside gene matches: 7. Germline V lookup: CDR1 SGHAT, CDR2 FQNNGV. The sample taken for sequencing was PBMCs or T cells enriched from blood (not recorded which). The chain combines TRBV11-2 with TRBJ1-1, with 8 bases fitting TRBD1. The TCR comes from a man between 40 and 49 years old who had recovered from COVID-19. DNA for the CDR3: TGTGCCAGCAGCCGAGGACAGGGAAGAACTGAAGCTTTCTTT. Translated: CASSRGQGRTEAFF.